This T cell receptor (beta chain) was recovered during a study of T cells after yellow fever vaccination. Study at large: With SMART-Seq v4 Ultra Low Input, the fractions containing low cell numbers were prepared.

The CDR3 length is 16 residues. V gave up 0 bases and J gave up 5 bases, with 16 bases separating them. Germline lookup yields CDR1 DFQATT and CDR2 SNEGSKA (reference sequence). In making TCR cDNA, 5'RACE template switching added a universal primer site and UMIs to it. A single record per CDR3 protein comes from TCRdb applying MiXCR to the 5' RACE reads. There are tens of thousands of distinct CDR3 sequences in the sample; approximately 8% occur only once, and 41% lies in the top ten. In its sample, this clonotype was seen many times. Antigen unknown. General observations from the study: Researchers noted that a small share of clonotypes showed up in both CD4 and CD8 compartments.

The sequence came from a man between 25 and 39 years old who received the YFV17D yellow fever vaccine. This chain uses TRBV20-1 with TRBJ2-2; a weak D match, TRBD2 (6 bases). The specimen comprised CD8+ T cells sorted from PBMCs, sampled on the day of the yellow fever booster vaccination. DNA for the CDR3: TGCAGTGCTAGAGATGGATTAGCGGTTGGAACCGGGGAGCTGTTTTTT. Protein product: CSARDGLAVGTGELFF.